This TCR beta chain was captured in a study of OX40 agonist ivuxolimab in advanced cancers. About the research overall: Enrollees could have had prior anti-PD-1, anti-PD-L1 or anti-CTLA-4 therapy, which approximately 38% had received. General observations from the study: Dosing at 0.1 to 3.0 mg/kg was accompanied by clonal expansion of CD4+ and CD8+ blood T cells by week 6.

At cycle 4 day 1, cycle 7 day 1, and baseline, blood was sampled. Comment on this clone: What it binds is unknown.

Trimming stripped 1 base from V and 1 base from J, with 19 bases between. The CDR3 sequence is 19 residues long. Germline V gene sequence: CDR1 MDHEN, CDR2 SYDVKM. The method was immunoSEQ multiplex PCR; TCRdb's version includes in-frame clones alone and lacks a portion of them. The sample has 50,000 to 55,000 clones, 80% to 90% seen once. The chain uses TRBV28 and TRBJ2-2; D is unresolved. The TCR was taken from an adult with an advanced solid tumor such as melanoma, head and neck, liver or kidney cancer. The starting material was CD4+ or CD8+ T cells sorted from blood, obtained in a trial of the OX40 agonist ivuxolimab. As DNA, the CDR3 is TGTGCCAGCAGTTTATTCGCTACACTTGGCGTAGGGAACACCGGGGAGCTGTTTTTT. Translating it yields CASSLFATLGVGNTGELFF.